These 27 T cell receptor beta chains share one sample of origin, sequenced in a study of control samples from healthy donors and cancer patients (TCRdb year 2020). The method was the immunoSEQ multiplex PCR assay. The table comes from immuneACCESS by way of TCRdb, which keeps in-frame sequences with V and J called. Part of the clones is missing from these tables; in studies checked, under half for an unresolved V gene and the rest for unknown reasons. Across this sample there are some 170,000 clones, with approximately 94% seen only once. The ten biggest clones cover 14% of the sample. Sequenced: PBMCs. The source is a man between 60 and 75 years old with colorectal cancer.

The rearrangement links TRBV7-9 to TRBJ2-7, with 9 bases identical to TRBD2. With 1 base clipped from V and 3 bases from J, the junction kept 13 bases outside the gene matches. This CDR3 has 18 amino acids. Germline values: CDR1 SEHNR, CDR2 FQNEAQ (reference sequence). Here the CDR3 DNA reads TGTGCCAGCAGCTTAGTGTACGACCGGCTAGCGGGGAACTACGAGCAGTACTTC. Its translation is CASSLVYDRLAGNYEQYF.

The gene calls are TRBV11-2 and TRBJ2-7; D remains ambiguous. Germline V gene sequence: CDR1 SGHAT, CDR2 FQNNGV. This CDR3 has 12 amino acids. V was cut by 2 bases and J by 3 bases, with 5 bases left in between. The CDR3 DNA follows: TGTGCCAGCAGCTTAATGGGCTACGAGCAGTACTTC. Encoded protein: CASSLMGYEQYF.

The chain links TRBV7-2 to TRBJ1-5, with TRBD1 matching over 7 bases. The ends lost 5 bases at V and 7 bases at J; junction bases unmatched: 11. The CDR3 runs 15 residues. CDR1 and CDR2 from the germline V gene are SGHTA and FQGNSA. The chain's CDR3 is CASSVGQWPGQPQHF. CDR3 nucleotide sequence: TGTGCCAGCAGCGTGGGACAGTGGCCCGGGCAGCCCCAGCATTTT. Combining the CDR3 with reference TRBV7-2 and TRBJ1-5 gives the whole variable domain GAGVSQSPSNKVTEKGKDVELRCDPISGHTALYWYRQSLGQGLEFLIYFQGNSAPDKSGLPSDRFSAERTGGSVSTLTIQRTQQEDSAVYLCASSVGQWPGQPQHFGDGTRLSIL.

CDR3 in DNA: TGTGCCAGCAGCGCCATCCCAGGGGGCTATGGCTACACCTTC. Protein: CASSAIPGGYGYTF. The chain uses TRBV2 and TRBJ1-2; 7 nucleotides agree with TRBD1. Per germline, CDR1 SNHLY and CDR2 FYNNEI. V was pared by 6 bases and J by 4 bases, with 8 bases of the junction left unmatched. The CDR3 length is 14 residues.

This clone has only a few counts. This sequence joins TRBV6-6 and TRBJ1-2; 7 bases line up with TRBD1. Losses at the gene ends were 11 bases for V and 2 bases for J; bases not matched to a gene: 5. The CDR3 spans 12 residues. Germline values: CDR1 MNHNY, CDR2 SVGAGI (reference sequence). The chain's CDR3 is CAADRENYGYTF. The CDR3, as DNA: TGTGCCGCCGACAGGGAGAACTATGGCTACACCTTC.

This sequence joins TRBV6-2 or TRBV6-3 and TRBJ2-7; the match to TRBD1 covers 8 bases. CDR3 size: 14 residues. The germline V gene has CDR1 MNHEY and CDR2 SVGEGT. With 5 bases clipped from V and 6 bases from J, the junction kept 9 bases outside the gene matches. CDR3 bases: TGTGCCAGCAGTCCCGGGCAGGGGGCACGCGAGCAGTACTTC. The encoded protein is CASSPGQGAREQYF.

The chain recombines TRBV7-9 with TRBJ2-1; possibly TRBD2 for D (5 bases). There are 14 residues in the CDR3. Germline values: CDR1 SEHNR, CDR2 FQNEAQ (reference sequence). The ends were cut back, 4 bases at V and 3 bases at J, with 10 bases in the middle. DNA of the CDR3: TGTGCCAGCAGCTCCCGGACTGGCTACAATGAGCAGTTCTTC. Its translation is CASSSRTGYNEQFF.

The genes are TRBV10-1 and TRBJ1-1; 10 positions match TRBD1. V shed 11 bases, J shed 0 bases, and the junction held 9 bases outside the gene matches. The CDR3 consists of 15 residues. Germline V CDR1 and CDR2: WNHNN, SYGVQD (reference sequence). DNA for the CDR3: TGCGCCTACGGGACAGGGGTCCTCATGAACACTGAAGCTTTCTTT. As protein: CAYGTGVLMNTEAFF.

The CDR3 region has the DNA TGTGCCATCACACCAGACGGGAACTATGGCTACACCTTC. Translated, it gives CAITPDGNYGYTF. This chain connects TRBV10-3 to TRBJ1-2; D gene ambiguous. Per germline, CDR1 ENHRY and CDR2 SYGVKD. CDR3 length: 13 residues. V was shortened by 7 bases and J by 2 bases, with 11 bases between the two germline ends.

V usage is TRBV10-3 and J usage is TRBJ2-5; 8 bases fit TRBD2. CDR1 is ENHRY, CDR2 SYGVKD, per germline. This CDR3 contains 16 residues. The ends lost 3 bases at V and 1 base at J; junction bases unmatched: 7. The CDR3 DNA follows: TGTGCCATCAGTGAATACGGACTAGCCATCCAAGAGACCCAGTACTTC. Translation gives CAISEYGLAIQETQYF.

The rearrangement joins TRBV18 to TRBJ1-4; D call uncertain. The CDR3 has 13 amino acids. V lost 4 bases, J lost 3 bases, and 6 bases lay in between. Looked up from germline, CDR1 is KGHSH and CDR2 is LQKENI. CDR3 amino acids: CASSRGPNEKLFF. The CDR3 nucleotides read TGTGCCAGCTCACGAGGGCCTAATGAAAAACTGTTTTTT. The variable domain in full, with the rest retrieved from reference TRBV18 and TRBJ1-4, is NAGVMQNPRHLVRRRGQEARLRCSPMKGHSHVYWYRQLPEEGLKFMVYLQKENIIDESGMPKERFSAEFPKEGPSILRIQQVVRGDSAAYFCASSRGPNEKLFFGSGTQLSVL.

The gene calls are TRBV10-3 and TRBJ1-2, with D perhaps TRBD1 (6 bases). Trimming took 3 bases from V and 0 from J, leaving 17 bases between them. The length of the CDR3 is 17 residues. The germline V gene has CDR1 ENHRY and CDR2 SYGVKD. The CDR3 protein is CAISDTLRTASNYGYTF. In nucleotides, the CDR3 is TGTGCCATCAGTGACACCCTTCGGACAGCCTCTAACTATGGCTACACCTTC.

This clone was observed once. J is TRBJ2-3 and V is TRBV21-1; TRBD2 is taken as the D call from the table, unchecked against the DNA. TRBV21-1 is a recognized pseudogene. This CDR3 spans 14 amino acids. DNA for the CDR3: TGTGCCAGCAGCAAAGGGACTGGCACAGATACGCAGTATTTT. This gives the protein CASSKGTGTDTQYF.

The chain recombines TRBV6-4 with TRBJ1-2; D may be TRBD1 (5 bases). The V gene lost 5 bases and the J gene lost 4 bases, with 14 bases spanning the gap. Germline loops: CDR1 MRHNA, CDR2 SNTAGT. The CDR3 length is 14 residues. DNA of the CDR3: TGTGCCAGCAGTCCGACGGTGGGGCCCTATGGCTACACCTTC. Protein: CASSPTVGPYGYTF.

The chain links TRBV12-3 or TRBV12-4 to TRBJ2-7; D gene ambiguous. This CDR3 contains 13 residues. The V and J ends lost 2 bases and 5 bases respectively, with 10 bases between them. In DNA, the CDR3 is TGTGCCAGCAGTTTACTGGTTCGGAACGAGCAGTACTTC. This translates into CASSLLVRNEQYF.

The genes are TRBV19 and TRBJ2-5; 8 bases align to TRBD2. V shed 10 bases, J shed 7 bases, and the junction held 17 bases outside the gene matches. This CDR3 spans 15 amino acids. The germline V gene encodes CDR1 LNHDA and CDR2 SQIVND (reference sequence). The CDR3 nucleotides read TGTGCCACTCATAGGGGGGGCACTAGCGGTTCGACCCAGTACTTC. Protein sequence: CATHRGGTSGSTQYF.

J is TRBJ1-1 and V is TRBV6-5, with 9 bases lining up with TRBD1. The CDR3 length is 16 residues. V dropped 2 bases and J dropped 0; count of bases not matched to a gene: 4. The germline V gene encodes CDR1 MNHEY and CDR2 SVGAGI. The CDR3 DNA sequence: TGTGCCAGCAGTTACGGGACAGGGTCAATGAACACTGAAGCTTTCTTT. It specifies CASSYGTGSMNTEAFF.

The chain joins TRBV9 to TRBJ1-1, with TRBD1 identical over 7 bases. The CDR3 totals 14 residues. Germline lookup yields CDR1 SGDLS and CDR2 YYNGEE. Trimming removed 4 bases from V and 8 bases from J; junction bases left unmatched: 11. The CDR3 nucleotides are TGTGCCAGCAGCCCCGAACCGGACAGGCACGAAGCTTTCTTT. Its protein is CASSPEPDRHEAFF.

The CDR3, as DNA: TGTGCCAGCAGCCGGGGCAGACGCTCTGGAAACACCATATATTTT. Protein sequence: CASSRGRRSGNTIYF. J is TRBJ1-3 and V is TRBV14; weak D call: TRBD1 (5 bases). The CDR3 loop spans 15 amino acids. Germline V gene sequence: CDR1 SGHDN, CDR2 FVKESK. Trimming removed 4 bases from V and 0 bases from J, with 10 bases in between.

The V gene is TRBV7-2, the J gene TRBJ1-5, with a tentative D call TRBD1 (5 bases). Germline V gene sequence: CDR1 SGHTA, CDR2 FQGNSA. The CDR3 spans 15 residues. V lost 3 bases and J lost 2, with 11 bases in between. The CDR3 is CASSLRGGGNQPQHF. For the CDR3, the DNA is TGTGCCAGCAGCTTGAGGGGTGGGGGCAATCAGCCCCAGCATTTT.

The chain uses TRBV4-1 and TRBJ2-2, with 8 bases fitting TRBD1. The V gene end was trimmed by 5 bases and the J gene end by 4 bases; junction bases not matched to a gene: 9. The V gene's germline CDR1 is MGHRA and CDR2 YSYEKL. The CDR3 has 16 residues. CDR3 residues: CASSANRGTSTGELFF. The CDR3 DNA sequence: TGCGCCAGCAGCGCTAACAGGGGGACCAGCACCGGGGAGCTGTTTTTT.

The rearrangement uses TRBV5-1 and TRBJ2-1; the D call may be TRBD1 or TRBD2 (5 bases each). Trimming took 0 bases from V and 2 from J, leaving 15 bases between them. Looked up from germline, CDR1 is SGHRS and CDR2 is YFSETQ. This CDR3 is built from 17 residues. The CDR3 loop is CASSLVSGTDTYNEQFF. The CDR3 DNA follows: TGCGCCAGCAGCTTGGTATCAGGGACCGATACCTACAATGAGCAGTTCTTC.

V and J are TRBV14 and TRBJ2-1, with 7 bases matching TRBD1. The V segment lost 6 bases and the J segment 12 bases; nucleotides outside the gene matches: 23. This CDR3 has 17 residues. Germline CDR1 and CDR2: SGHDN and FVKESK. For the CDR3, the DNA is TGTGCCAGCAGTCGAGGTTCCGGACCCGACAGGGTCCAAGGGCAGTTCTTC. It encodes CASSRGSGPDRVQGQFF.

This chain links TRBV6-2 or TRBV6-3 with TRBJ1-1; maybe TRBD1 (6 bases). With 5 bases removed from V and 12 bases from J, the gap between germline ends came to 13 bases. The CDR3 is 11 residues long. Per germline, CDR1 MNHEY and CDR2 SVGEGT. CDR3 sequence: CASSHRDRTFF. CDR3 nucleotide sequence: TGTGCCAGCAGTCACAGGGACCGGACTTTCTTT.

The chain joins TRBV29-1 to TRBJ2-3, with D perhaps given as TRBD1 or TRBD2 (5 bases each). This CDR3 is built from 12 residues. Germline V gives CDR1 SQVTM, CDR2 ANQGSEA. The CDR3 nucleotides are TGCTCGACGGGGCACTCCACAGATACGCAGTATTTT. This translates into CSTGHSTDTQYF.

The J gene is TRBJ1-5, the V gene TRBV6-2 or TRBV6-3; the D is unclear. Germline V lookup: CDR1 MNHEY, CDR2 SVGEGT. CDR3 size: 14 residues. The V gene lost 4 bases and the J gene lost 6 bases, with 13 bases spanning the gap. The CDR3, as DNA: TGTGCCAGCAGTTCAACACTGGGGTTTCAGCCCCAGCATTTT. Amino acids: CASSSTLGFQPQHF.

The chain carries TRBV6-6 and TRBJ1-3; weak D call: TRBD1 (6 bases). The germline V and J ends were trimmed by 0 bases and 0 bases, with 9 bases remaining between them. This CDR3 is 16 amino acids long. Germline V lookup: CDR1 MNHNY, CDR2 SVGAGI (reference sequence). The chain's CDR3 is CASSYSDSSSGNTIYF. CDR3 coding DNA: TGTGCCAGCAGTTACTCGGACAGTTCCTCTGGAAACACCATATATTTT.